This T cell receptor beta chain was recorded in a study of cytomegalovirus exposure and HLA in healthy donors. Study-wide results and limits: In vitro data verified a few CMV-associated chains as specific for CMV antigens. The authors listed 164 TCR beta chains as cytomegalovirus-associated. A later analysis appeared to link common viral pathogens to several of the most significant clusters.

Note on this clone: Antigen: not known.

The PCR employed 60 Vbeta primers together with 13 Jbeta primers. Authors' methods: Tens of millions of unique TCR beta chains, around 11 million of them shared, were counted by a later analysis. Measured with immunoSEQ multiplex PCR; TCRdb has only the in-frame clones, and not every one. D and trimming come from the DNA, and the V and J calls and clone size come from that table. The sample lists some 100,000 clones, approximately 71% occurring once. This CDR3 has 12 residues. CDR1 and CDR2 (germline): SNHLY, FYNNEI. Trimming took 11 bases from V and 0 from J, leaving 10 bases between them. The receptor was derived from a woman aged 18-35 years in good health and CMV-seropositive. V and J are TRBV2 and TRBJ1-1; D ambiguous. Sequencing input: PBMCs. CDR3 in DNA: TGTGCCCCCGGTACGGTGAACACTGAAGCTTTCTTT. Translation: CAPGTVNTEAFF.